Reported below is one T cell receptor (beta chain). The antigen is unknown. The authors ran the assay at deep level. Data came from immunoSEQ multiplex PCR; TCRdb stores just in-frame clones and leaves some out. The data contain more than 2 million clones, about 95% of them singletons. CD45RO-negative, CCR7-positively selected cells formed the naive CD8 fraction, excluding terminally differentiated effector memory CD45RA+ cells. These data are taken from a study of shared clonotypes between healthy human individuals. Overall study context: Aged 18 to 49, the donors were a couple of women and a few men. Study-level findings and limits: Investigators collected only blood, and repertoires in tissues likely differ. Generally, estimated richness proved larger in naive subsets than it did in memory subsets.

V lost 0 bases and J lost 9, with 10 bases in between. CDR3 length: 13 amino acids. Germline V gene sequence: CDR1 SGDLS, CDR2 YYNGEE. The clonotype was recovered from a man younger than 35 in good health. The V call is TRBV9, the J call TRBJ2-1; D unresolved. Sequenced: naive CD8+ T cells sorted from blood. CDR3 bases: TGTGCCAGCAGCGTAGAGAGTCAGGCTGAGCAGTTCTTC. As protein: CASSVESQAEQFF. The whole variable domain, filled in from reference TRBV9 and TRBJ2-1, reads DSGVTQTPKHLITATGQRVTLRCSPRSGDLSVYWYQQSLDQGLQFLIQYYNGEERAKGNILERFSAQQFPDLHSELNLSSLELGDSALYFCASSVESQAEQFFGPGTRLTVL.